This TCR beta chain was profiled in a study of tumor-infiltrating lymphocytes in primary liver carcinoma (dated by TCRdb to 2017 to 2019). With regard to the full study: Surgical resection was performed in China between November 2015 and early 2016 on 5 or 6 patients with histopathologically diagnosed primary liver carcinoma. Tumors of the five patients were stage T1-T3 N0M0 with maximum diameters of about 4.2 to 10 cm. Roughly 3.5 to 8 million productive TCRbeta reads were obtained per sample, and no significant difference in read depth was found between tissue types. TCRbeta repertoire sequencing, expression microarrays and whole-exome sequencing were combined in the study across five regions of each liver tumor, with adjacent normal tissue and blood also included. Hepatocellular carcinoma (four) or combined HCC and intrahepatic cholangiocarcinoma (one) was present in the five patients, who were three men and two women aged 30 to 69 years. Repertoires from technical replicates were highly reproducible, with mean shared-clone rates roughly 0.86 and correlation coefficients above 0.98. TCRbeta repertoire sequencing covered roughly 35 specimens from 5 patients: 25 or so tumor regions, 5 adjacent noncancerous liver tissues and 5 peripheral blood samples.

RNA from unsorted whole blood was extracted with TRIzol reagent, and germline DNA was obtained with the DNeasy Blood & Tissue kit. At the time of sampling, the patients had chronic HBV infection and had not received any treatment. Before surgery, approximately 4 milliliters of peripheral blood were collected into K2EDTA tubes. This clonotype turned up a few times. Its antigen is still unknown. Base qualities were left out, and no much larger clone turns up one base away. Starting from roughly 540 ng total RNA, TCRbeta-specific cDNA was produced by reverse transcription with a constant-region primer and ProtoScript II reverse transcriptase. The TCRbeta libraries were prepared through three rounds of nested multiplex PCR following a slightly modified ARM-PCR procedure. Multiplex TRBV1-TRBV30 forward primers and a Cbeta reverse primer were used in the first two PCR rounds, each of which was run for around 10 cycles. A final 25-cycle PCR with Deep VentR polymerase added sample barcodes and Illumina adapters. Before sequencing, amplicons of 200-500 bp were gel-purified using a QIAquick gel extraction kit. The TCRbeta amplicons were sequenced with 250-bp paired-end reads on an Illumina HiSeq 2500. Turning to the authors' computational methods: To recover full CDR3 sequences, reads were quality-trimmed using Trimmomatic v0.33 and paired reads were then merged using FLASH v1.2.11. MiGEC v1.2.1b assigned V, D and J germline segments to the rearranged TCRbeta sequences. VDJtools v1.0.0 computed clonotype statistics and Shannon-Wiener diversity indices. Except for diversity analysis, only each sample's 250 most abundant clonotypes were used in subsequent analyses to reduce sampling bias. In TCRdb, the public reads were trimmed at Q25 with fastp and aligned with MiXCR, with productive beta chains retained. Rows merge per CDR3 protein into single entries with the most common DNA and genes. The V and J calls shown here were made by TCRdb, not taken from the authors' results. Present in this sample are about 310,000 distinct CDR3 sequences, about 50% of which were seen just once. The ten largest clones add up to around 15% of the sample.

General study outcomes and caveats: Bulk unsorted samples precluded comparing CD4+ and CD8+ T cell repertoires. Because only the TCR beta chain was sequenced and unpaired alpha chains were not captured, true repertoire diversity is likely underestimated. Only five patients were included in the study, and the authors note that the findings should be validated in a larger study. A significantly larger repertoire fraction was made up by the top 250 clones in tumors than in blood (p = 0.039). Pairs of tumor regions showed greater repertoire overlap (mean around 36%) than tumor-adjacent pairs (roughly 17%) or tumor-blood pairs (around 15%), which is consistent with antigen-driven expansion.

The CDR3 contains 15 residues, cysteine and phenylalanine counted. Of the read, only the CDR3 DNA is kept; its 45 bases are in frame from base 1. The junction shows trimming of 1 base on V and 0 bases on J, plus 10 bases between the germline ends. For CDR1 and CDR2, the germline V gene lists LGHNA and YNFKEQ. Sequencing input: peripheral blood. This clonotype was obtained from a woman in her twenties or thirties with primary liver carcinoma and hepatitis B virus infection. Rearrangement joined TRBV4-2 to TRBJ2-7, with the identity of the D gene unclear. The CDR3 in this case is CASSQGSASSYEQYF. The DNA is TGTGCCAGCAGCCAAGGCTCGGCGAGCTCCTACGAGCAGTACTTC.